This passage covers 6 T cell receptor beta chains from one sample sequenced in a study of blood T cell repertoires in COVID-19. Using immunoSEQ multiplex PCR, the repertoire was profiled, and TCRdb retains in-frame clones only, with some absent. Here the sample spans a few hundred thousand clones, around 91% being singletons. The sample was peripheral blood. These receptors were obtained from an older woman with COVID-19, enrolled during active disease.

The V and J genes are TRBV12-3 or TRBV12-4 and TRBJ2-2; 7 bases are shared with TRBD1. The V segment lost 7 bases and the J segment 9 bases; nucleotides outside the gene matches: 8. CDR3 length: 13 amino acids. The CDR3 protein is CASTRSGGRELFF. Here the CDR3 DNA reads TGTGCCAGCACTCGTTCAGGGGGACGGGAGCTGTTTTTT.

V usage is TRBV5-6 and J usage is TRBJ2-5; 8 bases fit TRBD2. In germline, CDR1 is SGHDT, CDR2 YYEEEE. The CDR3 has 15 amino acids. V shed 0 bases and J 5 bases; nucleotides not matched to a gene: 6. CDR3 loop: CASSLGASGGETQYF. The CDR3, as DNA: TGTGCCAGCAGCTTGGGGGCCAGCGGGGGTGAGACCCAGTACTTC.

The chain joins TRBV7-9 to TRBJ2-7; possibly TRBD1 for D (6 bases). Germline-derived CDR1 and CDR2 are SEHNR and FQNEAQ (reference sequence). V was pared by 5 bases and J by 3 bases, with 14 bases between. CDR3 length: 14 amino acids. The CDR3 region is CASSLTQTGYEQYF. The CDR3 region has the DNA TGTGCCAGCAGCCTTACTCAGACAGGCTACGAGCAGTACTTC.

The chain links TRBV21-1 to TRBJ1-2. TRBV21-1 is a pseudogene. This CDR3 contains 17 residues. The CDR3 sequence is CASSHTPPASSRYGYTF. The CDR3 DNA follows: TGTGCCAGCAGCCACACTCCGCCCGCCAGTAGCCGGTACGGCTACACCTTC.

The chain employs TRBV4-2 and TRBJ1-2, with unresolved D. Trimming cost V 4 bases and J 0 bases, with 15 bases left between them. The CDR3 covers 16 residues. Looked up from germline, CDR1 is LGHNA and CDR2 is YNFKEQ. The CDR3 loop is CASSLMRARANYGYTF. CDR3 DNA: TGTGCCAGCAGCCTCATGAGGGCCAGAGCTAACTATGGCTACACCTTC.

The table lists this clone with a count of one. The V call is TRBV5-1, the J call TRBJ1-1, with 10 bases that match TRBD1. The germline V gene has CDR1 SGHRS and CDR2 YFSETQ. V dropped 7 bases and J dropped 10; count of bases not matched to a gene: 13. There are 14 residues in the CDR3. This chain's CDR3 is CASLEPDRGQSAFF. In nucleotides, the CDR3 is TGCGCCAGCCTTGAGCCTGACAGGGGGCAATCAGCTTTCTTT.